This T cell receptor (beta chain) was recovered during a study of type 1 and type 2 diabetes patients. Genomic DNA was the PCR template. Multiplex PCR with 30 forward and 13 reverse primers amplified the TCR beta CDR3. One entry per CDR3 protein results from TCRdb running MiXCR on the multiplex PCR reads. Of 250,000 to 300,000 distinct CDR3 sequences listed, 47% were seen once; the top ten hold roughly 15%. Germline CDR1 LNHDA, CDR2 SQIVND (reference sequence). The CDR3 has 18 amino acids. After removal of 2 bases from V and 12 bases from J, the junction contained 18 bases not matched to a gene. What was sequenced was peripheral blood mononuclear cells (PBMCs). The rearrangement joins TRBV19 to TRBJ2-1, with TRBD2 matching over 11 bases. This sequence was found in a man aged 18 to 30 with type 2 diabetes. In DNA, the CDR3 is TGTGCCAGTAGTATATCGGGTGAGGGACTAGCGGTGATGCAGGGGCAGTTCTTC. Protein sequence: CASSISGEGLAVMQGQFF.